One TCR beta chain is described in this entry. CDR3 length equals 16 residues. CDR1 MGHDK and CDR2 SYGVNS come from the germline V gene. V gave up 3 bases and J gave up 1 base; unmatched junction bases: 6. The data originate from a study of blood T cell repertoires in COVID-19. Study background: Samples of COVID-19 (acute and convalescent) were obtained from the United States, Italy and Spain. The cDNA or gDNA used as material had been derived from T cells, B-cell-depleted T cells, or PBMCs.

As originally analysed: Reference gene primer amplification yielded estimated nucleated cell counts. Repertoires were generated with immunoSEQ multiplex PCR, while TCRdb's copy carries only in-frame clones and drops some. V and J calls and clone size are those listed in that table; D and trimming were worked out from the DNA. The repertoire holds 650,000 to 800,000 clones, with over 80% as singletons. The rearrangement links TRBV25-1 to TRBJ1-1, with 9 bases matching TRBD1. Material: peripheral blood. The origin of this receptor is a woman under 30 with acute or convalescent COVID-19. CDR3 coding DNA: TGTGCCAGCAGTGAGGGAACAGGGGGCAGGAACACTGAAGCTTTCTTT. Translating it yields CASSEGTGGRNTEAFF. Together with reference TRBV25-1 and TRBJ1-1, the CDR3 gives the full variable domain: EADIYQTPRYLVIGTGKKITLECSQTMGHDKMYWYQQDPGMELHLIHYSYGVNSTEKGDLSSESTVSRIRTEHFPLTLESARPSHTSQYLCASSEGTGGRNTEAFFGQGTRLTVV.